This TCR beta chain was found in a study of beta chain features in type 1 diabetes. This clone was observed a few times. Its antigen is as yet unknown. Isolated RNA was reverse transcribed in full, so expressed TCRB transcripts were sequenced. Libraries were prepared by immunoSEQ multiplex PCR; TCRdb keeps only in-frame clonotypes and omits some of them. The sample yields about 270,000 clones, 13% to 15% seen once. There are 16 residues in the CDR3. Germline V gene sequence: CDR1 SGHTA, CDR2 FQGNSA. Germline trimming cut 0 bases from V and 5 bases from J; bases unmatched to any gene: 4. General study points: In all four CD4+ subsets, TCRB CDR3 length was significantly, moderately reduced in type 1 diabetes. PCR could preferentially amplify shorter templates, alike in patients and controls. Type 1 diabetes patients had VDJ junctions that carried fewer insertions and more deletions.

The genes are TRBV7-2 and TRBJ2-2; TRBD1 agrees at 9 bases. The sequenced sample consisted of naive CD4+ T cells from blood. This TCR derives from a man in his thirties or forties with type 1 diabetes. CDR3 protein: CASSLAQGARTGELFF. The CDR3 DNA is TGTGCCAGCAGCTTAGCACAGGGGGCTAGAACCGGGGAGCTGTTTTTT.